The 7 T cell receptor beta chains in this list originate from one sample, sequenced in a study of T cells after yellow fever vaccination. From the 5' RACE reads, TCRdb called clonotypes with MiXCR, one entry per CDR3 protein. In the table there are some 320,000 distinct CDR3 sequences, around 10% of which are singletons. The sequencing here drew on CD4+ T cells sorted from PBMCs, taken 45 days after the yellow fever booster vaccination. These receptors all stem from a man younger than 35 who received the YFV17D yellow fever vaccine.

The V and J genes are TRBV6-1 and TRBJ1-5; D remains unclear. The CDR3 consists of 14 residues. Germline V lookup: CDR1 MNHNS, CDR2 SASEGT. V was cut by 2 bases and J by 1 base, with 6 bases left in between. The CDR3 loop is CASSELNSNQPQHF. For the CDR3, the DNA is TGTGCCAGCAGTGAATTGAACAGCAATCAGCCCCAGCATTTT.

This clonotype was observed a handful of times. V gene TRBV5-1 combines with J gene TRBJ1-1; D is possibly TRBD1 (6 bases). This CDR3 is 14 amino acids long. V lost 2 bases, J lost 4 bases, and 12 bases lay in between. The germline V gene has CDR1 SGHRS and CDR2 YFSETQ. The CDR3 loop reads CASSLLEGGTEAFF. The CDR3 nucleotides read TGCGCCAGCAGCTTACTGGAGGGGGGCACTGAAGCTTTCTTT.

This chain uses TRBV4-1 with TRBJ1-1; D call uncertain. Trimming took off 0 bases at V and 4 bases at J, with 15 bases between the two ends. CDR1 and CDR2 from the germline V gene are MGHRA and YSYEKL. CDR3 length equals 16 residues. This chain's CDR3 is CASSQDKGRSGTEAFF. Written as DNA, the CDR3 is TGCGCCAGCAGCCAAGATAAGGGCAGGTCTGGCACTGAAGCTTTCTTT.

This chain connects TRBV20-1 to TRBJ2-7; 7 bases are shared with TRBD2. Per germline, CDR1 DFQATT and CDR2 SNEGSKA (reference sequence). The V gene end was trimmed by 2 bases and the J gene end by 5 bases; junction bases not matched to a gene: 9. This CDR3 comprises 14 residues. CDR3 loop: CSARKPGLSNEQYF. In DNA form, the CDR3 reads TGCAGTGCTAGAAAGCCGGGACTAAGCAACGAGCAGTACTTC.

The rearrangement links TRBV20-1 to TRBJ1-1; D gene ambiguous. V gave up 3 bases and J gave up 4 bases, with 12 bases separating them. The length of the CDR3 is 13 residues. CDR1 and CDR2 from the germline V gene are DFQATT and SNEGSKA (reference sequence). CDR3 sequence reads: CSASRSGGTEAFF. As DNA, the CDR3 is TGCAGTGCTAGTCGGTCAGGCGGCACTGAAGCTTTCTTT.

This clonotype was observed a handful of times. One junction end does not reproduce the germline sequence, and a read error may be involved. This chain links TRBV7-9 with TRBJ2-3, with 7 bases aligning to TRBD2. This CDR3 comprises 13 residues. In germline, CDR1 is SEHNR, CDR2 FQNEAQ (reference sequence). The CDR3 bases are TGTGCCAGCAGCTTAGCGACTAGCCAGTACGTGGATTTT. Translation gives CASSLATSQYVDF.

In nucleotides, the CDR3 is TGTGCCAGCAGCTTTCTACCGGGACAGGGTAGCTCCTACGAGCAGTACTTC. Translation: CASSFLPGQGSSYEQYF. The chain combines TRBV7-8 with TRBJ2-7; 9 positions agree with TRBD1. In germline, CDR1 is SGHVS, CDR2 FQNEAQ. Trimming took 3 bases from V and 0 from J; bases not matched to a gene: 9. This CDR3 contains 17 residues.